These 29 T cell receptor beta chains originate from one sample sequenced in a study of T-cell memory formation after mild COVID-19. MiXCR, applied by TCRdb to the 5' RACE reads, yields one record per CDR3 protein. The table lists under 550,000 distinct CDR3 sequences, around a sixth of them singletons. Sequencing was performed on PBMCs or a T cell subset sorted from them (not recorded which). These receptors were collected from an adult woman who had mild COVID-19 (a few samples of this study predate the infection). Cell type and time point are not known.

The chain carries TRBV20-1 and TRBJ1-5; 7 nucleotides match TRBD1. Trimming took 3 bases from V and 10 from J; bases not matched to a gene: 9. In germline, CDR1 is DFQATT, CDR2 SNEGSKA (reference sequence). The CDR3 contains 13 residues. In nucleotides, the CDR3 is TGCAGTGCTAGCCAGGGGGATTTAGAACCCCAGCATTTT. This gives the protein CSASQGDLEPQHF.

J is TRBJ2-1 and V is TRBV20-1, with D hard to call. The CDR3 spans 12 residues. Germline CDR1 reads DFQATT; CDR2 reads SNEGSKA (reference sequence). The ends were cut back, 7 bases at V and 2 bases at J, with 9 bases in the middle. CDR3 sequence reads: CSGRRAYNEQFF. For the CDR3, the DNA is TGCAGTGGTCGCCGGGCCTACAATGAGCAGTTCTTC.

The chain joins TRBV5-1 to TRBJ2-1, with D possibly called TRBD1 or TRBD2 (6 bases each). V was shortened by 3 bases and J by 0 bases, with 13 bases between the two germline ends. The germline CDR1 and CDR2 sequences are SGHRS and YFSETQ. This CDR3 contains 16 residues. The DNA for the CDR3 is TGCGCCAGCAGCTCAGGGGACTCGCTCTCCTACAATGAGCAGTTCTTC. It yields the protein CASSSGDSLSYNEQFF.

The table lists this clonotype with a few counts. The chain employs TRBV12-3 or TRBV12-4 and TRBJ2-2; unclear D gene. V gave up 2 bases and J gave up 0 bases, with 19 bases separating them. The CDR3 loop spans 19 amino acids. The CDR3 nucleotides read TGTGCCAGCAGTTTATCCATCGGAGAGGCCAAACCGAACACCGGGGAGCTGTTTTTT. Protein sequence: CASSLSIGEAKPNTGELFF.

This chain connects TRBV19 to TRBJ1-2, with 7 nucleotides matching TRBD1. The CDR3 contains 14 residues. The V gene end was trimmed by 6 bases and the J gene end by 6 bases; junction bases not matched to a gene: 10. Germline loops: CDR1 LNHDA, CDR2 SQIVND (reference sequence). The CDR3, as DNA: TGTGCCAGTAGAGCGACAGGGACGATGGATGGCTACACCTTC. Its protein is CASRATGTMDGYTF. Full variable domain (outside the CDR3, taken from reference TRBV19 and TRBJ1-2): DGGITQSPKYLFRKEGQNVTLSCEQNLNHDAMYWYRQDPGQGLRLIYYSQIVNDFQKGDIAEGYSVSREKKESFPLTVTSAQKNPTAFYLCASRATGTMDGYTFGSGTRLTVV.

The rearrangement uses TRBV7-2 and TRBJ2-1, with TRBD2 identical over 14 bases. J was trimmed by 4 bases and V by 6 bases; bases with no gene match: 14. The CDR3 totals 19 residues. The V gene's germline CDR1 is SGHTA and CDR2 FQGNSA. CDR3 DNA sequence: TGTGCCAGCAGACAATCTCGGACTAGCGGGAGGTTTTCGTACAATGAGCAGTTCTTC. Translated: CASRQSRTSGRFSYNEQFF. Supplemented by reference TRBV7-2 and TRBJ2-1, the full variable domain reads GAGVSQSPSNKVTEKGKDVELRCDPISGHTALYWYRQSLGQGLEFLIYFQGNSAPDKSGLPSDRFSAERTGGSVSTLTIQRTQQEDSAVYLCASRQSRTSGRFSYNEQFFGPGTRLTVL.

V usage is TRBV7-6 and J usage is TRBJ1-1, with unresolved D. Per the germline V gene, CDR1 is SGHVS and CDR2 is FNYEAQ. The CDR3 loop spans 17 amino acids. V lost 5 bases and J 4 bases, leaving 23 bases between the germline ends. CDR3 residues: CASSPTLLGGEGTEAFF. The CDR3 DNA reads as TGTGCCAGCAGCCCAACGCTGTTGGGTGGTGAGGGCACTGAAGCTTTCTTT.

CDR3 region: CASSQGWGQSSEQYF. In DNA, the CDR3 is TGTGCCAGCAGCCAAGGGTGGGGACAATCTTCCGAGCAGTACTTC. This chain connects TRBV3-1 to TRBJ2-7; possible D gene TRBD1, 6 bases. V gave up 1 base and J gave up 6 bases, with 16 bases separating them. The CDR3 loop spans 15 amino acids. Germline V lookup: CDR1 LGHDT, CDR2 YNNKEL (reference sequence).

The chain couples TRBV19 to TRBJ1-2, with D unresolved. Trimming stripped 7 bases from V and 6 bases from J, with 15 bases between. The germline V gene has CDR1 LNHDA and CDR2 SQIVND (reference sequence). This CDR3 region has 13 residues. The CDR3 DNA reads as TGTGCCAGTACCCCTTCCTGGAGGGATGGCTACACCTTC. The encoded protein is CASTPSWRDGYTF.

This clonotype has a handful of counts. The J gene is TRBJ2-2, the V gene TRBV6-1, with TRBD2 matching over 7 bases. The J segment lost 6 bases and the V segment lost 11 bases, leaving 6 bases of the junction unmatched. The CDR3 sequence is 12 residues long. Germline-derived CDR1 and CDR2 are MNHNS and SASEGT. The CDR3: CASTGGSGELFF. CDR3 sequence (DNA): TGTGCCTCCACGGGGGGTTCCGGGGAGCTGTTTTTT.

This clonotype was seen more than once but under ten times. The chain uses TRBV7-2 and TRBJ2-7, with D perhaps being TRBD1 or TRBD2 (5 bases each). Trimming shortened V by 5 bases and J by 5 bases, and 19 bases separated the two germline ends. The CDR3 runs 15 residues. Germline loops: CDR1 SGHTA, CDR2 FQGNSA. The CDR3 DNA reads as TGTGCCAGCAGCCTTGATCATGGGGGTAGCGACGAGCAGTACTTC. Protein: CASSLDHGGSDEQYF.

The DNA for the CDR3 is TGTGCCAGCAGCCTCGATAGGGAAAAACTGTTTTTT. It codes for CASSLDREKLFF. V usage is TRBV6-5 and J usage is TRBJ1-4, with no clear D. Germline CDR1 reads MNHEY; CDR2 reads SVGAGI. The CDR3 loop spans 12 amino acids. V was clipped by 6 bases and J by 8 bases, with 10 bases between them.

J is TRBJ2-2 and V is TRBV6-5; TRBD2 might be the D (7 bases). Germline CDR1 and CDR2: MNHEY and SVGAGI. This CDR3 has 15 amino acids. Trimming left V 10 bases short and J 7 bases short, with 22 bases between. CDR3 DNA sequence: TGTGCCACCCGACGGGGAGGGGGATCTGGCGGGGAGCTGTTTTTT. As protein: CATRRGGGSGGELFF.

This clonotype was seen many times. The V call is TRBV5-6, the J call TRBJ1-6; D gene unclear. V lost 0 bases, J lost 3 bases, and 7 bases lay in between. CDR1 and CDR2 from the germline V gene are SGHDT and YYEEEE. The CDR3 is 15 amino acids. CDR3 protein: CASSLVSVYNSPLHF. The CDR3 nucleotides read TGTGCCAGCAGCTTGGTGTCTGTCTATAATTCACCCCTCCACTTT.

The chain has TRBV7-9 and TRBJ2-7, with 9 bases lining up with TRBD1. The CDR3 spans 18 residues. Germline lookup yields CDR1 SEHNR and CDR2 FQNEAQ (reference sequence). The V segment lost 3 bases and the J segment 2 bases; nucleotides outside the gene matches: 14. The CDR3 loop reads CASSFSPGTGFGAYEQYF. The CDR3 DNA reads TGTGCCAGCAGCTTTTCTCCCGGGACAGGGTTTGGGGCCTACGAGCAGTACTTC. Drawing the rest from reference TRBV7-9 and TRBJ2-7, the complete variable domain is DTGVSQNPRHKITKRGQNVTFRCDPISEHNRLYWYRQTLGQGPEFLTYFQNEAQLEKSRLLSDRFSAERPKGSFSTLEIQRTEQGDSAMYLCASSFSPGTGFGAYEQYFGPGTRLTVT.

V usage is TRBV5-1 and J usage is TRBJ2-5; D call uncertain. The CDR3 has 15 residues. Germline loops: CDR1 SGHRS, CDR2 YFSETQ. Trimming shortened V by 0 bases and J by 5 bases, and 14 bases separated the two germline ends. CDR3 nucleotide sequence: TGCGCCAGCAGCTTGGATCACGTCTCTGCGGAGACCCAGTACTTC. Protein: CASSLDHVSAETQYF.

This clonotype was seen a single time. CDR3 loop: CSAKIPGANTGELFF. The CDR3 coding sequence is TGCAGTGCTAAGATCCCAGGGGCGAACACCGGGGAGCTGTTTTTT. The chain is built from TRBV20-1 and TRBJ2-2; weak D call: TRBD1 (6 bases). Germline V gene lookup returns CDR1 DFQATT and CDR2 SNEGSKA (reference sequence). The V gene lost 4 bases and the J gene lost 0 bases, with 12 bases spanning the gap. CDR3 length equals 15 residues.

The chain carries TRBV6-6 and TRBJ2-7; tentatively, D is TRBD1 (6 bases). V was clipped by 0 bases and J by 0 bases, with 12 bases between them. Germline V lookup: CDR1 MNHNY, CDR2 SVGAGI (reference sequence). The CDR3 is made up of 16 amino acids. CDR3 nucleotides: TGTGCCAGCAGTTACTCGACAGGTCTTATCTCCTACGAGCAGTACTTC. It specifies CASSYSTGLISYEQYF.

The chain is built from TRBV12-3 or TRBV12-4 and TRBJ2-7; D not certain. V lost 4 bases and J 6 bases, leaving 10 bases between the germline ends. The CDR3 loop spans 12 amino acids. CDR3 sequence (DNA): TGTGCCAGCAGTTCGTTTGTCCTCGAGCAGTACTTC. Protein sequence: CASSSFVLEQYF.

The gene calls are TRBV25-1 and TRBJ2-1, with 14 nucleotides matching TRBD2. V shed 3 bases and J 9 bases; nucleotides not matched to a gene: 7. The CDR3 spans 16 residues. Germline CDR1 is MGHDK and CDR2 is SYGVNS. CDR3 amino acids: CASSETSGRARVEQFF. Written as DNA, the CDR3 is TGTGCCAGCAGTGAGACTAGCGGGAGGGCCAGGGTTGAGCAGTTCTTC.

This clonotype has only a few counts. The J gene is TRBJ1-1, the V gene TRBV5-1; 7 bases are a match to TRBD1. The trim removed 5 bases at V and 1 base at J, leaving 8 bases unmatched. Germline CDR1 SGHRS, CDR2 YFSETQ. The CDR3 covers 15 residues. The CDR3 DNA is TGCGCCAGCAGAAACCCCGGGACAGCGAACACTGAAGCTTTCTTT. Translation gives CASRNPGTANTEAFF.

There are many counts of this clonotype. The chain uses TRBV6-5 and TRBJ2-3; D may be TRBD1 (6 bases). The length of the CDR3 is 14 residues. Trimming shortened V by 7 bases and J by 5 bases, and 16 bases separated the two germline ends. CDR1 and CDR2 (germline): MNHEY, SVGAGI. For the CDR3, the DNA is TGTGCCAGCAACGCCGGGACATCGAGAGATACGCAGTATTTT. Amino acid sequence: CASNAGTSRDTQYF.

A few counts support this clonotype. The chain combines TRBV24-1 with TRBJ2-5; possibly TRBD1 for D (6 bases). The CDR3 extends over 12 amino acids. The ends were cut back, 6 bases at V and 4 bases at J, with 8 bases in the middle. The germline CDR1 and CDR2 sequences are KGHDR and SFDVKD. CDR3 in amino acids: CATSTGRETQYF. The DNA for the CDR3 is TGTGCCACCAGTACAGGGCGAGAGACCCAGTACTTC.

As concerns this clonotype: This may be a read error: a much more frequent sequence differs by one nucleotide. The rearrangement joins TRBV28 to TRBJ2-5; D is uncertain. This CDR3 is 10 amino acids long. Trimming removed 6 bases from V and 7 bases from J, with 6 bases in between. Germline V CDR1 and CDR2: MDHEN, SYDVKM. As DNA, the CDR3 is TGTGCCAGCAGCCGTGGGACCCAGTACTTC. Amino acids: CASSRGTQYF.

The chain uses TRBV5-8 and TRBJ2-4, with 14 bases fitting TRBD2. CDR1 and CDR2 (germline): SGHTS, YDEGEE. V lost 9 bases to trimming and J lost 11 bases; unmatched junction nucleotides: 13. This CDR3 has 15 residues. CDR3 coding DNA: TGTGCCACGACAGGGGGCAGACTAGCGGGAGGGCTTCAGTACTTC. This gives the protein CATTGGRLAGGLQYF.

This chain connects TRBV15 to TRBJ1-6; D is ambiguous. The ends were cut back, 0 bases at V and 7 bases at J, with 13 bases in the middle. The CDR3 is made up of 16 amino acids. Germline V gene lookup returns CDR1 LNHNV and CDR2 YYDKDF (reference sequence). This CDR3 reads CATSRDSAGKNSPLHF. CDR3 in DNA: TGTGCCACCAGCAGAGATTCGGCGGGGAAGAATTCACCCCTCCACTTT.

This clonotype showed up just a few times. The chain recombines TRBV20-1 with TRBJ2-5; D ambiguous. In germline, CDR1 is DFQATT, CDR2 SNEGSKA (reference sequence). With 4 bases removed from V and 9 bases from J, the gap between germline ends came to 21 bases. The length of the CDR3 is 14 residues. The CDR3 here is CSAMDPPPWVAQYF. The CDR3 DNA reads TGCAGTGCTATGGACCCCCCCCCATGGGTGGCCCAGTACTTC.

This clonotype was observed a handful of times. The V gene is TRBV5-1, the J gene TRBJ2-7, with TRBD1 identical over 9 bases. The CDR3 is 15 residues long. With 4 bases clipped from V and 5 bases from J, the junction kept 10 bases outside the gene matches. Germline CDR1 SGHRS, CDR2 YFSETQ. The CDR3 reads CASSRQGQGIHEQYF. CDR3 coding DNA: TGCGCCAGCAGCCGACAAGGACAGGGGATCCACGAGCAGTACTTC.

This chain connects TRBV2 to TRBJ2-7; 8 bases are a match to TRBD1. Germline assignment: CDR1 SNHLY and CDR2 FYNNEI. CDR3 size: 12 residues. The junction had 6 bases not matched to a gene; V was cut back by 7 bases and J by 7 bases. The DNA of the CDR3 is TGTGCCAGCACAGGGGGCCTGGGAGAGCAGTACTTC. This translates into CASTGGLGEQYF.